Listed below are T cell receptor beta chains from one sample, sequenced in a study of siplizumab effects on memory and regulatory T cells. Only in-frame clones appear in the TCRdb table, and some are missing; sequencing was by immunoSEQ multiplex PCR. Seen here are 80,000 to 130,000 clones, 94% observed once, and the top ten hold roughly 0.61%. Material for sequencing was Tregs sorted from blood. These TCRs come from a human donor in good health. Both conserved end residues are part of each CDR3. The D gene is left open where the match is weak. Size is stated for part of the rows, as once, few or many counts, or as a class when the clone is expanded.

d_call | clone_size | cdr3_length | j_call | v_call | cdr3_aa | cdr3_nt
. | . | 14 | TRBJ1-5 | TRBV4-1 | CASSHKYSNQPQHF | TGCGCCAGCAGCCACAAATATAGCAATCAGCCCCAGCATTTT
. | . | 14 | TRBJ1-1 | TRBV9 | CASSVGLGQNEAFF | TGTGCCAGCAGCGTAGGTCTCGGACAGAATGAAGCTTTCTTT
. | . | 12 | TRBJ2-2 | TRBV2 | CASMRDTGELFF | TGTGCCAGCATGCGGGACACCGGGGAGCTGTTTTTT
. | . | 12 | TRBJ2-2 | TRBV19 | CASSRLAGELFF | TGTGCCAGTAGTAGACTTGCCGGGGAGCTGTTTTTT
TRBD1 | once | 19 | TRBJ2-6 | TRBV7-7 | CASSLGTGQGATGANVLTF | TGTGCCAGCAGCTTAGGGACAGGTCAGGGGGCCACTGGGGCCAACGTCCTGACTTTC
TRBD1 | . | 15 | TRBJ1-2 | TRBV28 | CASRRQGAPLYGYTF | TGTGCCAGCCGAAGACAGGGCGCCCCCCTCTATGGCTACACCTTC
TRBD1 | . | 13 | TRBJ2-7 | TRBV11-3 | CASSATGWGEQYF | TGTGCCAGCAGCGCGACAGGGTGGGGAGAGCAGTACTTC
. | . | 15 | TRBJ2-1 | TRBV28 | CASREPRGGHNEQFF | TGTGCCAGCAGGGAACCGAGGGGGGGGCACAATGAGCAGTTCTTC
TRBD1 | . | 13 | TRBJ1-2 | TRBV5-1 | CASSLDRGFGYTF | TGCGCCAGCAGCTTAGACAGGGGGTTTGGCTACACCTTC
TRBD2 | . | 16 | TRBJ2-1 | TRBV18 | CASSPRLAGTYNEQFF | TGTGCCAGCTCACCACGACTAGCGGGAACCTACAATGAGCAGTTCTTC
. | . | 14 | TRBJ2-3 | TRBV28 | CASSPRVSTDTQYF | TGTGCCAGCAGTCCACGGGTCTCCACAGATACGCAGTATTTT
TRBD2 | . | 21 | TRBJ2-1 | TRBV7-8 | CASSLAQLSPRTSAAYNEQFF | TGTGCCAGCAGCTTAGCGCAACTATCGCCTAGAACTAGCGCAGCCTACAATGAGCAGTTCTTC
TRBD1 | . | 18 | TRBJ1-6 | TRBV30 | CAWSLRTGAASYNSPLHF | TGTGCCTGGAGTCTTAGAACAGGGGCTGCCTCCTATAATTCACCCCTCCACTTT
. | . | 11 | TRBJ2-1 | TRBV6-6 | CASTSYNEQFF | TGTGCCAGCACAAGCTACAATGAGCAGTTCTTC
TRBD1 | . | 14 | TRBJ1-1 | TRBV2 | CASLVDRVGTEAFF | TGTGCCAGTTTAGTTGACAGGGTTGGGACTGAAGCTTTCTTT
. | . | 14 | TRBJ1-5 | TRBV18 | CASSETYDGVGRHF | TGTGCCAGCTCAGAGACGTACGACGGCGTGGGGCGGCATTTT
. | . | 12 | TRBJ2-3 | TRBV11-2 | CASSFSTDTQYF | TGTGCCAGCAGCTTCAGCACAGATACGCAGTATTTT
. | . | 15 | TRBJ2-1 | TRBV5-1 | CASSLVRVGYNEQFF | TGCGCCAGCAGCTTGGTCAGGGTCGGCTACAATGAGCAGTTCTTC
. | . | 14 | TRBJ2-7 | TRBV29-1 | CSVESGTRNGEQYF | TGCAGCGTTGAGTCCGGAACCCGGAATGGGGAGCAGTACTTC
. | . | 14 | TRBJ1-4 | TRBV5-1 | CASSFMATNEKLFF | TGCGCCAGCAGCTTCATGGCAACTAATGAAAAACTGTTTTTT
TRBD1 | . | 18 | TRBJ1-1 | TRBV28 | CASSLIPGQGPQGTEAFF | TGTGCCAGCAGTTTAATTCCGGGACAGGGCCCTCAGGGGACTGAAGCTTTCTTT
TRBD1 | . | 14 | TRBJ2-2 | TRBV7-2 | CASSRTGGTGELFF | TGTGCCAGCAGCAGGACAGGGGGGACCGGGGAGCTGTTTTTT
. | . | 14 | TRBJ2-1 | TRBV6-6 | CASWRGTLYNEQFF | TGTGCCAGCTGGCGTGGGACTCTTTACAATGAGCAGTTCTTC
. | . | 14 | TRBJ1-1 | TRBV6-1 | CASSQGRMNTEAFF | TGTGCCAGCTCCCAGGGAAGGATGAACACTGAAGCTTTCTTT
. | . | 14 | TRBJ2-5 | TRBV5-1 | CASSLYQGGETQYF | TGCGCCAGCAGCTTGTATCAAGGGGGGGAGACCCAGTACTTC
TRBD2 | . | 15 | TRBJ2-1 | TRBV7-2 | CASSRVAGIYNEQFF | TGTGCCAGCAGCCGGGTAGCGGGTATCTACAATGAGCAGTTCTTC
. | . | 15 | TRBJ1-5 | TRBV28 | CASSYLSGRRQPQHF | TGTGCCAGCAGTTATTTGTCGGGGCGTCGGCAGCCCCAGCATTTT
TRBD1 | . | 15 | TRBJ2-7 | TRBV11-1 | CASNQGQGVSYEQYF | TGTGCCAGCAACCAGGGACAGGGGGTCTCCTACGAGCAGTACTTC
TRBD1 | . | 15 | TRBJ1-5 | TRBV30 | CAWNRYRGNNQPQHF | TGTGCCTGGAACAGATACAGGGGTAACAATCAGCCCCAGCATTTT
TRBD1 | . | 14 | TRBJ1-4 | TRBV18 | CASSQGAENEKLFF | TGTGCCAGCTCACAGGGGGCGGAAAATGAAAAACTGTTTTTT
. | . | 13 | TRBJ2-1 | TRBV7-2 | CASSSGGYNEQFF | TGTGCCAGCAGCTCCGGCGGGTACAATGAGCAGTTCTTC
. | . | 13 | TRBJ2-7 | TRBV7-9 | CASSLGGPYEQYF | TGTGCCAGCAGCTTAGGCGGGCCCTACGAGCAGTACTTC
. | . | 14 | TRBJ2-5 | TRBV5-1 | CASSRDYNPETQYF | TGCGCCAGCAGCCGAGACTATAACCCAGAGACCCAGTACTTC
. | . | 13 | TRBJ2-3 | TRBV25-1 | CALQGSSTDTQYF | TGTGCCCTGCAGGGGTCAAGCACAGATACGCAGTATTTT
. | . | 16 | TRBJ2-1 | TRBV10-1 | CASSESDGLPYNEQFF | TGCGCCAGCAGTGAGTCCGACGGTCTCCCCTACAATGAGCAGTTCTTC
. | . | 15 | TRBJ2-5 | TRBV14 | CASSQSGRWKETQYF | TGTGCCAGCAGCCAGTCGGGACGGTGGAAAGAGACCCAGTACTTC
TRBD2 | . | 15 | TRBJ2-7 | TRBV7-9 | CASSDPVREGPEQYF | TGTGCCAGCAGCGACCCCGTGCGGGAGGGTCCCGAGCAGTACTTC
TRBD2 | once | 15 | TRBJ2-2 | TRBV7-6 | CASSLWLAGAGELFF | TGTGCCAGCAGCTTATGGCTAGCGGGAGCCGGGGAGCTGTTTTTT
TRBD2 | . | 16 | TRBJ2-1 | TRBV5-1 | CASSDLSSGRYNEQFF | TGCGCCAGCAGCGATTTATCGTCCGGGAGGTACAATGAGCAGTTCTTC
TRBD1 | . | 16 | TRBJ1-5 | TRBV27 | CASSPTGLWDNQPQHF | TGTGCCAGCAGTCCGACAGGGTTGTGGGACAATCAGCCCCAGCATTTT
. | . | 11 | TRBJ2-1 | TRBV5-1 | CASRKGNEQFF | TGCGCCAGCCGTAAAGGCAATGAGCAGTTCTTC
. | once | 15 | TRBJ2-3 | TRBV7-3 | CASSAGTPLGDTQYF | TGTGCCAGCAGCGCCGGGACTCCCCTGGGCGATACGCAGTATTTT
. | . | 17 | TRBJ2-5 | TRBV4-1 | CASSQVLAGPAQETQYF | TGCGCCAGCAGCCAAGTCCTAGCAGGACCAGCCCAAGAGACCCAGTACTTC